A selection of T cell receptor beta chains follows, all from one sample in a study of blood T cell repertoires in COVID-19. This table comes from immunoSEQ multiplex PCR, and its TCRdb copy is limited to in-frame clones, with some not included. The sample lists about 310,000 clones; approximately 90% were seen once. Material: PBMCs or T cells enriched from blood (not recorded which). These receptors all come from a woman aged 40 to 50 who had recovered from COVID-19. CDR3s include the opening cysteine and the closing phenylalanine or tryptophan. D genes are given only for firm matches. The listing skips clone size in some rows; elsewhere it reads once, few, many or a size class.

clone size	D gene	V gene	J gene	CDR3 DNA	CDR3 protein
once	-	TRBV19	TRBJ2-3	TGTGCCAGTAGCCCCCAGAAGAGCACAGATACGCAGTATTTT	CASSPQKSTDTQYF
few	-	TRBV29-1	TRBJ2-2	TGCAGCGTTGACGGTCCAACCGGGGAGCTGTTTTTT	CSVDGPTGELFF
-	-	TRBV10-3	TRBJ2-7	TGTGCCAGCACCGAAGGAGGGACCGAATCCTACGAGCAGTACTTC	CASTEGGTESYEQYF
-	-	TRBV2	TRBJ1-1	TGTGCCAGCGGAAGGACAGAAAACACTGAAGCTTTCTTT	CASGRTENTEAFF
-	TRBD2	TRBV7-3	TRBJ2-1	TGTGCCAGCAGCCTACTAGCGGGGGTTTACAATGAGCAGTTCTTC	CASSLLAGVYNEQFF
-	TRBD2	TRBV27	TRBJ2-3	TGTGCCAGCCGTACTTTAAGGCGAGCGGGGACAGATACGCAGTATTTT	CASRTLRRAGTDTQYF
-	TRBD2	TRBV7-3	TRBJ2-6	TGTGCCAGCACCGGACTAGCGGGCTTCTCTGGGGCCAACGTCCTGACTTTC	CASTGLAGFSGANVLTF
-	TRBD2	TRBV2	TRBJ2-7	TGTGCCAGCAAAAACCTAGCGGGAGAAGGCGAGCAGTACTTC	CASKNLAGEGEQYF
once	-	TRBV4-3	TRBJ1-4	TGCGCCAGCAGCCAAGTGAGATTCCGAACTAATGAAAAACTGTTTTTT	CASSQVRFRTNEKLFF
once	TRBD2	TRBV7-2	TRBJ2-3	TGTGCCAGCAGCATAAGTAGCGGGAACACAGATACGCAGTATTTT	CASSISSGNTDTQYF
-	TRBD2	TRBV29-1	TRBJ2-3	TGCAGCGCCTTGTTGGGGTTTAGCGGGGGGGTGGCAGATACGCAGTATTTT	CSALLGFSGGVADTQYF
-	-	TRBV23-1	TRBJ2-5	TGCGCCAGCAGTCAATACATTCAGCGGCCTTTGGTGGAGACCCAGTACTTC	CASSQYIQRPLVETQYF
-	-	TRBV18	TRBJ2-5	TGTGCCAGCTCACAAGACAGGGGAGGGGAGACCCAGTACTTC	CASSQDRGGETQYF
-	-	TRBV14	TRBJ1-2	TGTGCCAGCAGCCTCCTCGACGGGACTAACTATGGCTACACCTTC	CASSLLDGTNYGYTF
-	TRBD2	TRBV9	TRBJ2-1	TGTGCCAGCAGCGTTTCTAGCGGGAGGCACAATGAGCAGTTCTTC	CASSVSSGRHNEQFF
-	-	TRBV30	TRBJ2-7	TGTGCCTGGAGTGGTGGCACCTACGAGCAGTACTTC	CAWSGGTYEQYF
few	TRBD2	TRBV5-4	TRBJ2-3	TGTGCCAGCAGCCTGGGGACTAGCAGACCCGATACGCAGTATTTT	CASSLGTSRPDTQYF